The 26 T cell receptor beta chains below all came from one sample that was sequenced in a study of Ad26.COV2.S vaccination and SARS-CoV-2 variants. As to treatment: some 19 received Ad26.COV2.S at low or high dose, single or two shots; 5 received placebo; per-sample allocation not given. Sampling happened 63 days after the first vaccine or placebo injection. TCRdb's table, derived via immunoSEQ multiplex PCR, lists solely in-frame clones and lacks some. Among around 310,000 clones listed, roughly 90% were seen once. The specimen was peripheral blood, collected in a trial of Ad26.COV2.S vaccine versus placebo. All receptors derive from a person between 18 and 59 years old who received the Ad26.COV2.S COVID-19 vaccine or a placebo.

The rearrangement joins TRBV10-3 to TRBJ2-7, with 8 bases that match TRBD2. CDR3 length equals 16 residues. Germline CDR1 ENHRY, CDR2 SYGVKD. V lost 10 bases, J lost 0 bases, and 14 bases stayed unmatched. In DNA, the CDR3 is TGTGCCAGCCATCGGGAGGGGGGGTCAAGCTCCTACGAGCAGTACTTC. Amino acids: CASHREGGSSSYEQYF.

The chain couples TRBV19 to TRBJ1-1; tentative D call: TRBD1 (5 bases). The CDR3 extends over 13 amino acids. Germline CDR1 is LNHDA and CDR2 is SQIVND (reference sequence). Trimming removed 3 bases at V and 4 bases at J, with 9 bases between. The CDR3: CASSIERGTEAFF. The CDR3 DNA reads TGTGCCAGTAGTATTGAAAGGGGCACTGAAGCTTTCTTT.

The chain employs TRBV6-1 and TRBJ1-1; possibly TRBD1 for D (6 bases). The V gene's germline CDR1 is MNHNS and CDR2 SASEGT. V gave up 2 bases and J gave up 3 bases, with 16 bases separating them. This CDR3 region has 16 residues. The CDR3, as DNA: TGTGCCAGCAGTGAACCCAGGGGCCGGACGGACACTGAAGCTTTCTTT. It is translated as CASSEPRGRTDTEAFF.

The J gene is TRBJ2-5, the V gene TRBV7-2; D remains unclear. The CDR3 has 19 amino acids. Trimming stripped 1 base from V and 1 base from J, with 22 bases between. The V gene's germline CDR1 is SGHTA and CDR2 FQGNSA. DNA of the CDR3: TGTGCCAGCAGCTTAGTACCGCCGGGCCTCGCTTTATCCCAAGAGACCCAGTACTTC. As protein: CASSLVPPGLALSQETQYF.

As DNA, the CDR3 is TGTGCCAGCAGTGGGGCCCCTGACATGGGGGCTGGGGCCAACGTCCTGACTTTC. Its protein is CASSGAPDMGAGANVLTF. The rearrangement uses TRBV2 and TRBJ2-6; D might be TRBD1 or TRBD2, each matching 5 bases. Trimming left V 4 bases short and J 2 bases short, with 18 bases between. The germline V gene has CDR1 SNHLY and CDR2 FYNNEI. This CDR3 has 18 amino acids.

This chain joins TRBV29-1 and TRBJ2-2, with 7 bases lining up with TRBD1. This CDR3 is built from 12 residues. Germline V gene sequence: CDR1 SQVTM, CDR2 ANQGSEA. With 7 bases clipped from V and 5 bases from J, the junction kept 4 bases outside the gene matches. CDR3 sequence: CSARQGTGELFF. As DNA, the CDR3 is TGCAGCGCTCGACAGGGAACCGGGGAGCTGTTTTTT.

The gene calls are TRBV29-1 and TRBJ1-2, with D possibly matching TRBD1 (6 bases). The V gene's germline CDR1 is SQVTM and CDR2 ANQGSEA. The CDR3 consists of 13 residues. Trimming shortened V by 4 bases and J by 5 bases, and 14 bases separated the two germline ends. The CDR3 DNA is TGCAGCGTTGGCAGCCACGGGACATATGGCTACACCTTC. The encoded protein is CSVGSHGTYGYTF.

This chain joins TRBV7-9 and TRBJ1-4; 8 bases align to TRBD1. This CDR3 spans 15 amino acids. Germline trimming cut 5 bases from V and 7 bases from J; bases unmatched to any gene: 9. Looked up from germline, CDR1 is SEHNR and CDR2 is FQNEAQ (reference sequence). The CDR3 region has the DNA TGTGCCAGCAGCCCGTCAGGGGGCTTGTTTGAAAAACTGTTTTTT. Residues: CASSPSGGLFEKLFF. The full variable domain, with the rest looked up from reference TRBV7-9 and TRBJ1-4, is DTGVSQNPRHKITKRGQNVTFRCDPISEHNRLYWYRQTLGQGPEFLTYFQNEAQLEKSRLLSDRFSAERPKGSFSTLEIQRTEQGDSAMYLCASSPSGGLFEKLFFGSGTQLSVL.

J is TRBJ2-2 and V is TRBV6-5, with 7 bases lining up with TRBD1. CDR3 length equals 14 residues. Trimming took 6 bases from V and 1 from J; bases not matched to a gene: 2. CDR1 MNHEY and CDR2 SVGAGI come from the germline V gene. CDR3 sequence: CASRGQLNTGELFF. CDR3 bases: TGTGCCAGCAGGGGACAGTTGAACACCGGGGAGCTGTTTTTT.

The gene calls are TRBV2 and TRBJ1-2; D is undetermined. The CDR3 length is 12 residues. V shed 8 bases and J shed 4 bases, with 11 bases lying between them. Germline V gene lookup returns CDR1 SNHLY and CDR2 FYNNEI. This CDR3 reads CASSSNVYGYTF. The CDR3 DNA reads as TGTGCCAGCTCTAGTAACGTCTATGGCTACACCTTC.

The chain is built from TRBV7-9 and TRBJ2-3, with D possibly TRBD2 on 6 matching bases. Germline values: CDR1 SEHNR, CDR2 FQNEAQ (reference sequence). This CDR3 spans 14 amino acids. The V gene lost 4 bases and the J gene lost 2 bases, with 10 bases spanning the gap. The CDR3 nucleotides read TGTGCCAGCAGCTGGCGGGACTCCACAGATACGCAGTATTTT. Translating it yields CASSWRDSTDTQYF.

This chain links TRBV7-3 with TRBJ2-3, with 12 bases aligning to TRBD2. The CDR3 totals 16 residues. Germline CDR1 and CDR2: SGHTA and FQGTGA. J gave up 0 bases and V 5 bases, and 3 bases lay outside the gene matches. The CDR3 DNA reads TGTGCCAGCAGCCCGGGGACTAGCGGGAGCACAGATACGCAGTATTTT. Translating gives CASSPGTSGSTDTQYF.

V and J are TRBV5-6 and TRBJ1-2, with D perhaps TRBD1 (6 bases). The germline V gene has CDR1 SGHDT and CDR2 YYEEEE. The CDR3 sequence is 15 residues long. The V and J ends lost 3 bases and 6 bases respectively, with 18 bases between them. CDR3 sequence (DNA): TGTGCCAGCAGCTCTTGGGGGGCCTTGGGGAATGGCTACACCTTC. Translation gives CASSSWGALGNGYTF.

The V call is TRBV6-2 or TRBV6-3, the J call TRBJ2-7; 7 bases map to TRBD1. V lost 6 bases, J lost 6 bases, and 11 bases stayed unmatched. The length of the CDR3 is 14 residues. Germline loops: CDR1 MNHEY, CDR2 SVGEGT. This CDR3 is CASSDATQGSEQYV. Here the CDR3 DNA reads TGTGCCAGCAGCGACGCTACACAGGGGTCCGAGCAGTACGTC.

J is TRBJ2-3 and V is TRBV6-5; D remains unclear. V dropped 8 bases and J dropped 2 bases, with 14 bases sitting between them. The CDR3 runs to 14 residues. CDR1 and CDR2 from the germline V gene are MNHEY and SVGAGI. The CDR3, as DNA: TGTGCCAGCTTTAAACACTCCAACACAGATACGCAGTATTTT. Its translation: CASFKHSNTDTQYF.

The chain is built from TRBV28 and TRBJ1-5; no firm D call. This CDR3 spans 14 amino acids. The germline gives CDR1 MDHEN, CDR2 SYDVKM. The V gene lost 1 base and the J gene lost 2 bases, with 6 bases spanning the gap. The CDR3: CASSLLSGNQPQHF. CDR3 sequence (DNA): TGTGCCAGCAGTTTATTATCAGGCAATCAGCCCCAGCATTTT.

The chain joins TRBV4-2 to TRBJ1-2; no definite D call. CDR1 is LGHNA, CDR2 YNFKEQ, per germline. CDR3 size: 15 residues. The ends were cut back, 3 bases at V and 3 bases at J, with 14 bases in the middle. CDR3 coding DNA: TGTGCCAGCAGCCACATGGGTGGATTGGACTATGGCTACACCTTC. It is translated as CASSHMGGLDYGYTF.

The chain is built from TRBV3-1 (or the pseudogene TRBV3-2) and TRBJ1-1, with D unresolved. V shed 0 bases and J shed 0 bases, with 8 bases lying between them. This CDR3 comprises 15 residues. Germline CDR1 LGHDT, CDR2 YNNKEL (reference sequence). The CDR3 here is CASSQEWSLNTEAFF. The CDR3 DNA is TGTGCCAGCAGCCAAGAGTGGAGCTTGAACACTGAAGCTTTCTTT.

The CDR3 DNA is TGTGCCAGCAGCTTAACATCGTTGCAGCCCCAGCATTTT. It encodes CASSLTSLQPQHF. The chain uses TRBV7-2 and TRBJ1-5; D remains ambiguous. Germline CDR1 SGHTA, CDR2 FQGNSA. This CDR3 is 13 amino acids long. Trimming removed 2 bases from V and 7 bases from J, with 9 bases in between.

The chain joins TRBV11-2 to TRBJ1-4, with unresolved D. The CDR3 runs 12 residues. Germline CDR1 SGHAT, CDR2 FQNNGV. Trimming pared 5 bases from V and 10 bases from J, leaving 11 bases between. The CDR3 loop is CASSPTLGKLFF. CDR3 DNA: TGTGCCAGCAGCCCGACACTGGGAAAACTGTTTTTT.

The rearrangement links TRBV30 to TRBJ1-1; D ambiguous. In germline, CDR1 is GTSNPN, CDR2 SVGIG (reference sequence). The CDR3 loop spans 13 amino acids. Deletions cut 0 bases from V and 1 base from J, with 6 bases between. The CDR3 DNA reads TGTGCCTGGAGTGTAGCCAGGAACACTGAAGCTTTCTTT. Translating it yields CAWSVARNTEAFF.

The chain employs TRBV6-5 and TRBJ1-3, with D unresolved. Germline values: CDR1 MNHEY, CDR2 SVGAGI. The V gene lost 2 bases and the J gene lost 0 bases, with 11 bases spanning the gap. This CDR3 contains 16 residues. This CDR3 reads CASSYEGGSSGNTIYF. The CDR3 DNA sequence: TGTGCCAGCAGTTACGAGGGAGGGAGCTCTGGAAACACCATATATTTT.

The chain uses TRBV19 and TRBJ1-2; a weak D match, TRBD1 (5 bases). This CDR3 contains 14 residues. Germline CDR1 reads LNHDA; CDR2 reads SQIVND (reference sequence). Trimming shortened V by 4 bases and J by 0 bases, and 9 bases separated the two germline ends. The CDR3 DNA sequence: TGTGCCAGTAGTAGGGGCAGAGCTAACTATGGCTACACCTTC. Residues: CASSRGRANYGYTF.

This chain connects TRBV6-5 to TRBJ1-5, with D possibly being TRBD1 (5 bases). V was clipped by 8 bases and J by 7 bases, with 18 bases between them. There are 14 residues in the CDR3. CDR1 is MNHEY and CDR2 is SVGAGI in the germline V gene. The chain's CDR3 is CASAGGREWQPQHF. The CDR3 nucleotides read TGTGCCAGCGCCGGGGGGAGGGAATGGCAGCCCCAGCATTTT.

CDR3 in amino acids: CASSLAFTDTQYF. The DNA for the CDR3 is TGTGCCAGCAGCTTGGCATTCACAGATACGCAGTATTTT. The V gene is TRBV5-6, the J gene TRBJ2-3; D call uncertain. V gave up 0 bases and J gave up 2 bases, with 4 bases separating them. Germline CDR1 reads SGHDT; CDR2 reads YYEEEE. The CDR3 covers 13 residues.

The chain joins TRBV19 to TRBJ1-6, with D unclear. V was shortened by 1 base and J by 8 bases, with 6 bases between the two germline ends. From germline, CDR1 is LNHDA and CDR2 SQIVND (reference sequence). The CDR3 is 13 amino acids. The CDR3 loop is CASSIGQDSPLHF. DNA for the CDR3: TGTGCCAGTAGTATAGGTCAGGATTCACCCCTCCACTTT. Drawing the rest from reference TRBV19 and TRBJ1-6, the complete variable domain is DGGITQSPKYLFRKEGQNVTLSCEQNLNHDAMYWYRQDPGQGLRLIYYSQIVNDFQKGDIAEGYSVSREKKESFPLTVTSAQKNPTAFYLCASSIGQDSPLHFGNGTRLTVT.